Shown below are 6 T cell receptor beta chains from a single sample sequenced in a study of blood T cell repertoires in COVID-19. Sequenced by immunoSEQ multiplex PCR; TCRdb stores in-frame clones only, minus some. Of under 150,000 clones listed, approximately 86% were seen once; the top ten hold around 3.1%. Sequenced: peripheral blood. The receptors here all came from a woman aged 40 to 50 with active or convalescent COVID-19.

This clone was counted only a few times. The rearrangement joins TRBV28 to TRBJ1-1; TRBD1 might be the D (6 bases). CDR1 is MDHEN, CDR2 SYDVKM, per germline. The CDR3 covers 15 residues. The ends were cut back, 6 bases at V and 5 bases at J, with 19 bases in the middle. This CDR3 reads CASSLGGVRGTEAFF. The CDR3 nucleotides read TGTGCCAGCAGCTTAGGGGGGGTCCGCGGGACTGAAGCTTTCTTT.

This chain connects TRBV13 to TRBJ2-1, with a weak D call TRBD1 (5 bases). V lost 3 bases and J lost 5, with 8 bases in between. CDR3 length: 13 amino acids. Germline V lookup: CDR1 PRHDT, CDR2 FYEKMQ (reference sequence). The CDR3 DNA is TGTGCCAGCAGCTTGGGGCGGAACAATGAGCAGTTCTTC. Translating it yields CASSLGRNNEQFF.

The gene calls are TRBV2 and TRBJ2-6; D call uncertain. CDR3 length: 12 amino acids. Trimming took 4 bases from V and 5 from J, leaving 3 bases between them. Germline-derived CDR1 and CDR2 are SNHLY and FYNNEI. CDR3 sequence (DNA): TGTGCCAGCAGTGGGCGGGCCAACGTCCTGACTTTC. This gives the protein CASSGRANVLTF.

The chain joins TRBV24-1 to TRBJ1-1, with D perhaps TRBD1 (6 bases). The V end lost 4 bases, the J end lost 4 bases, and 12 bases lay between the germline ends. CDR3 length: 14 amino acids. Looked up from germline, CDR1 is KGHDR and CDR2 is SFDVKD. The CDR3 DNA is TGTGCCACCAGTGACGTTAACAGGGCCACTGAAGCTTTCTTT. Translating gives CATSDVNRATEAFF.

The V gene is TRBV5-5, the J gene TRBJ1-1; D gene ambiguous. CDR3 length: 17 amino acids. V lost 5 bases, J lost 3 bases, and 23 bases lay in between. Per germline, CDR1 SGHKS and CDR2 YYEKEE (reference sequence). Written as DNA, the CDR3 is TGTGCCAGCAGTCGGTTGCGGGCACCCTCTGGGGACACTGAAGCTTTCTTT. Its translation is CASSRLRAPSGDTEAFF. Based on the CDR3 plus reference TRBV5-5 and TRBJ1-1, the full variable domain is DAGVTQSPTHLIKTRGQQVTLRCSPISGHKSVSWYQQVLGQGPQFIFQYYEKEERGRGNFPDRFSARQFPNYSSELNVNALLLGDSALYLCASSRLRAPSGDTEAFFGQGTRLTVV.

CDR3 DNA sequence: TGTGCCAGCAACCTGAACGGGGGGGCCAGCCGGACAGATACGCAGTATTTT. It is translated as CASNLNGGASRTDTQYF. The chain carries TRBV7-2 and TRBJ2-3, with 8 bases lining up with TRBD2. The CDR3 runs to 17 residues. Germline V gene data show CDR1 as SGHTA and CDR2 as FQGNSA. Losses at the gene ends were 7 bases for V and 3 bases for J; bases not matched to a gene: 15.